The next 4 T cell receptor beta chains were all read from a single sample in a study of shared clonotypes between healthy human individuals. CD45RO-negative, CCR7-selected cells formed the naive CD8 fraction, which excluded terminally differentiated effector memory CD45RA+ cells. The protocol was immunoSEQ multiplex PCR, while the TCRdb copy is restricted to in-frame clones and leaves out a portion. The sample has over 750,000 clones, about 97% seen once. Sequenced input: naive CD8+ T cells sorted from blood. The receptors originated from a man younger than 45 in good health.

The chain has TRBV4-3 and TRBJ2-1; TRBD2 agrees at 10 bases. The CDR3 length is 15 residues. The J segment lost 10 bases and the V segment lost 5 bases, leaving 11 bases of the junction unmatched. Germline CDR1 and CDR2: LGHNA and YSLEER. This CDR3 is CASSAVEREGPEQFF. The CDR3 bases are TGCGCCAGCAGCGCGGTGGAGCGGGAGGGCCCAGAGCAGTTCTTC.

The chain has TRBV10-3 and TRBJ1-4, with D uncertain. The CDR3 totals 15 residues. From germline, CDR1 is ENHRY and CDR2 SYGVKD. The ends were cut back, 3 bases at V and 0 bases at J, with 8 bases in the middle. CDR3 sequence (DNA): TGTGCCATCAGTGACGAGGGTGCAACTAATGAAAAACTGTTTTTT. Translation gives CAISDEGATNEKLFF.

The chain links TRBV29-1 to TRBJ2-5, with TRBD2 as a possible D gene (6 bases). The CDR3 consists of 12 residues. The germline CDR1 and CDR2 sequences are SQVTM and ANQGSEA. Trimming shortened V by 4 bases and J by 2 bases, and 8 bases separated the two germline ends. The CDR3 protein is CSVGDLQETQYF. As DNA, the CDR3 is TGCAGCGTTGGGGACTTACAAGAGACCCAGTACTTC.

V gene TRBV7-7 combines with J gene TRBJ2-2; 9 bases are a match to TRBD1. This CDR3 has 13 amino acids. In germline, CDR1 is SSHAT, CDR2 FNYEAQ (reference sequence). J was trimmed by 6 bases and V by 5 bases; bases with no gene match: 1. CDR3 nucleotide sequence: TGTGCCAGCAGCGGGACAGGGCCCGGGGAGCTGTTTTTT. Amino acid sequence: CASSGTGPGELFF.